This TCR beta chain emerged from a study of a mutant IDH1 vaccine in newly diagnosed glioma. About the research overall: Treated patients had a mean age of approximately 40 years and a roughly 62% male, approximately 38% female split. Week 35 was assigned to visit V12, and week 47 was assigned to visit V13. Patients' prior therapy spanned radiotherapy, temozolomide, or both; most underwent both.

The time point was: week 47, end of study. It was 300 ug of mutant IDH1 20-mer peptide that made up each vaccine dose, given with topical imiquimod. In this sample, this clone is medium-sized. The antigen remains undetermined. There are 13 residues in the CDR3. With 3 bases removed from V and 6 bases from J, the gap between germline ends came to 14 bases. The germline V gene has CDR1 GTSNPN and CDR2 SVGIG (reference sequence). This table comes from immunoSEQ multiplex PCR, and its TCRdb copy is limited to in-frame clones, with some not included. The data hold approximately 56,000 clones, with about 80% observed a single time.

This TCR was sampled from a man over 45 with glioma. This chain joins TRBV30 and TRBJ1-1; D possibly corresponds to TRBD1 (6 bases). The sample here was PBMCs, taken from a glioma patient whose treatment included an IDH1 peptide vaccine. CDR3 nucleotides: TGTGCCTGGAGCAGGGGTCGGGGGGCTGAAGCTTTCTTT. Residues: CAWSRGRGAEAFF.